This T cell receptor beta chain was retrieved from a study of human T cells and chemical hapten exposure. Study context: Once 0.01% DPC had been applied to the upper back by patch test, readings were taken at 6 days. Study-wide points: The number of TCRs above 1 in 1000 frequency did not change after DPC sensitization.

The time point is: patch test 1, 2 weeks after DPC sensitization. The treatment: therapeutic diphenylcyclopropenone sensitization with weekly scalp DPC. In the library, unique molecular identifiers were attached to individual cDNA molecules. Authors' data handling: With a range of 23,224 to 690,600, the median per sample was about 92,000 TCRs. TCRdb re-called the RACE reads with MiXCR, one entry per CDR3 protein. It is TCRdb's table, rather than the study itself, that gives the V and J calls and clone size. The repertoire consists of fewer than 150,000 distinct CDR3 sequences, with roughly 13% occurring once and the leading ten covering about 0.85%. The junction had 4 bases not matched to a gene; V was cut back by 2 bases and J by 3 bases. This CDR3 spans 15 amino acids. Germline V gene sequence: CDR1 MNHEY, CDR2 SVGAGI. This clonotype showed up just a few times. Its antigen remains unknown.

The starting material was whole blood, obtained in connection with sensitization to the hapten diphenylcyclopropenone (DPC). The chain combines TRBV6-5 with TRBJ2-1, with 7 bases identical to TRBD1. This TCR came from a man between 18 and 35 years old with alopecia areata. Some clones in this sample may be carry-over from other donors' samples. The CDR3 loop is CASSYDREFYNEQFF. The CDR3 DNA reads as TGTGCCAGCAGTTACGACAGGGAATTCTACAATGAGCAGTTCTTC.